Only a few counts were recorded for the clone carrying this TCR beta chain. Its antigen remains unidentified. Germline values: CDR1 MRHNA, CDR2 SNTAGT. Trimming removed 7 bases at V and 1 base at J, with 10 bases between. The length of the CDR3 is 13 residues. Assay used: immunoSEQ multiplex PCR; TCRdb lists only in-frame clones, some missing. The sample yields approximately 2,300,000 clones, 85% to 95% seen once. Naive CD45RA+ and memory CD45RA-negative subsets were split from CD4+ cells. This sample was taken from a study of shared clonotypes between healthy human individuals. The wider study: Per donor, three plates held CD4 naive cells, three held CD4 memory, two held CD8 naive and one held CD8 memory. The study, taken as a whole, reports: Only blood was sampled; tissue repertoires likely differ. Clonotypes shared by all four sorted-subset donors had higher generation probabilities than non-shared clonotypes.

Material for sequencing was naive CD4+ T cells from PBMCs. Subset specified: CD45RA+ positively selected. J is TRBJ1-1 and V is TRBV6-4; D is unresolved. This TCR was sampled from a man between 18 and 29 years old in good health. Some clones in this sample may be carry-over from other donors' samples. The CDR3 DNA follows: TGTGCCAGCAAAGCCGGGAGGAACACTGAAGCTTTCTTT. Translating gives CASKAGRNTEAFF.